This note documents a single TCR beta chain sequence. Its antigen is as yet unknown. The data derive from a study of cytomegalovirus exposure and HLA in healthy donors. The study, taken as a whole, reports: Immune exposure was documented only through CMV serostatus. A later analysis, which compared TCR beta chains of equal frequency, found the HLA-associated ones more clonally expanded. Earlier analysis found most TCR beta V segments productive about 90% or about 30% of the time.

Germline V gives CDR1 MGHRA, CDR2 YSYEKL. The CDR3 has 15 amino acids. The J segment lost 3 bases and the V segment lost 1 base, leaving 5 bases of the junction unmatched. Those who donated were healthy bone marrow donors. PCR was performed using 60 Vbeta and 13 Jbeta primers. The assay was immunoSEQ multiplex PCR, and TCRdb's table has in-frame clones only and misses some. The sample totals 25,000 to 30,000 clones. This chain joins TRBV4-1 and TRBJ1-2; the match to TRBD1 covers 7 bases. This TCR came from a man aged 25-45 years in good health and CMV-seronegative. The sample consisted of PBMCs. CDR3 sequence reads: CASSQADREDYGYTF. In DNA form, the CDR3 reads TGCGCCAGCAGCCAAGCAGACAGGGAGGACTATGGCTACACCTTC.